The 8 T cell receptor beta chains reported below all come from one sample, sequenced in a study of blood T cell repertoires in COVID-19. Repertoires were generated with immunoSEQ multiplex PCR, while TCRdb's copy carries only in-frame clones and drops some. In the table there are about 300,000 clones, 83% of which are singletons. The sequencing sample was made of peripheral blood. The source is a woman aged 45-65 years who had recovered from COVID-19.

The rearrangement uses TRBV6-5 and TRBJ2-5, with 9 nucleotides matching TRBD2. Losses at the gene ends were 0 bases for V and 5 bases for J; bases not matched to a gene: 4. The CDR3 is made up of 15 amino acids. Germline V CDR1 and CDR2: MNHEY, SVGAGI. In nucleotides, the CDR3 is TGTGCCAGCAGTTACTCGCCCAGCGGGAGGGAGACCCAGTACTTC. Its protein is CASSYSPSGRETQYF.

J is TRBJ2-5 and V is TRBV7-9, with 10 bases that match TRBD1. The junction had 3 bases not matched to a gene; V was cut back by 4 bases and J by 1 base. CDR1 and CDR2 from the germline V gene are SEHNR and FQNEAQ (reference sequence). The CDR3 is 15 residues long. CDR3 sequence reads: CASSSGQGPQETQYF. The CDR3, as DNA: TGTGCCAGCAGCTCGGGACAGGGGCCCCAAGAGACCCAGTACTTC.

The J gene is TRBJ2-2, the V gene TRBV7-9, with D maybe TRBD1 (6 bases). Trimming stripped 5 bases from V and 4 bases from J, with 17 bases between. CDR1 and CDR2 (germline): SEHNR, FQNEAQ (reference sequence). The CDR3 runs 16 residues. CDR3 bases: TGTGCCAGCAGCCAATTCCAGGGGCCGGGCACCGGGGAGCTGTTTTTT. Protein: CASSQFQGPGTGELFF.

The chain carries TRBV5-4 and TRBJ2-7; D is uncertain. CDR1 is SGHNT, CDR2 YYREEE, per germline (reference sequence). The CDR3 contains 11 residues. Trimming left V 3 bases short and J 3 bases short, with 4 bases between. The CDR3 loop reads CASSSLYEQYF. The CDR3 DNA is TGTGCCAGCAGCTCCCTCTACGAGCAGTACTTC.

J is TRBJ2-3 and V is TRBV19; the match to TRBD2 covers 12 bases. The germline V gene encodes CDR1 LNHDA and CDR2 SQIVND (reference sequence). The CDR3 extends over 17 amino acids. V shed 5 bases, J shed 3 bases, and the junction held 9 bases outside the gene matches. Written as DNA, the CDR3 is TGTGCCAGTAGTCCTCGGACTAGCGGGATCGGGACAGATACGCAGTATTTT. Translation: CASSPRTSGIGTDTQYF. The variable domain in full, with the rest retrieved from reference TRBV19 and TRBJ2-3, is DGGITQSPKYLFRKEGQNVTLSCEQNLNHDAMYWYRQDPGQGLRLIYYSQIVNDFQKGDIAEGYSVSREKKESFPLTVTSAQKNPTAFYLCASSPRTSGIGTDTQYFGPGTRLTVL.

The chain uses TRBV5-1 and TRBJ1-2, with D perhaps matching TRBD1 (5 bases). This CDR3 comprises 14 residues. Trimming removed 1 base from V and 3 bases from J, with 10 bases in between. CDR1 is SGHRS, CDR2 YFSETQ, per germline. The CDR3 here is CASSLSVGDYGYTF. The CDR3, as DNA: TGCGCCAGCAGCTTGAGCGTAGGGGACTATGGCTACACCTTC.

The rearrangement uses TRBV27 and TRBJ2-7; D possibly corresponds to TRBD1 (6 bases). Germline CDR1 is MNHEY and CDR2 is SMNVEV (reference sequence). The V gene lost 4 bases and the J gene lost 3 bases, with 10 bases spanning the gap. The CDR3 consists of 13 residues. The CDR3 nucleotides read TGTGCCAGCAGTTCAGGACAGAACTACGAGCAGTACTTC. The encoded protein is CASSSGQNYEQYF.

The chain couples TRBV21-1 to TRBJ2-2; TRBD1 was called by the table and not checked on the DNA. TRBV21-1 is a recognized pseudogene. The CDR3 totals 15 residues. The CDR3 spells CASSEGPGGHGELFF. The CDR3 coding sequence is TGTGCCAGCAGCGAAGGTCCAGGGGGCCACGGGGAGCTGTTTTTT.